This section outlines one T cell receptor (beta chain) sequence together with its context. Its specificity is unknown. The data derive from a study of cytomegalovirus exposure and HLA in healthy donors. General study findings and limits: Prior analysis indicated that the majority of TCR beta V segments exhibited productivity approximately 87% or approximately 30% of the time.

Germline V gene data show CDR1 as MGHRA and CDR2 as YSYEKL. CDR3 size: 20 residues. The trim removed 0 bases at V and 5 bases at J, leaving 11 bases unmatched. With 60 Vbeta and 13 Jbeta primers, the PCR was carried out. This table comes from immunoSEQ multiplex PCR, and its TCRdb copy is limited to in-frame clones, with some not included. The sample has some 200,000 clones, 82% seen once. This rearrangement joins TRBV4-1 to TRBJ2-2; 14 nucleotides match TRBD2. The receptor was derived from a woman aged 18-29 years in good health and CMV-seronegative. The sequenced material came from PBMCs. Written as DNA, the CDR3 is TGCGCCAGCAGCCAAGATCTGGGGACTAGCGGGAGTTACTTGACCGGGGAGCTGTTTTTT. Protein product: CASSQDLGTSGSYLTGELFF.